This entry lists 5 T cell receptor beta chains sequenced from one sample in a study of T cells in Graves' hyperthyroidism and ophthalmopathy. From RNA transcripts, TCR beta CDR3 regions were amplified. The TCR CDR3 first-round RT-PCR relied on the HTBI primer set. TCRdb re-called the multiplex PCR reads through MiXCR, storing one row per CDR3 protein. There are a few hundred thousand distinct CDR3 sequences in the sample; about 14% occur only once, and around 19% lies in the top ten. Sequencing was done on a sample of blood. The receptors shown here come from a woman aged 25 to 39 with Graves' ophthalmopathy.

The chain combines TRBV6-2 or TRBV6-3 with TRBJ2-2; TRBD2 agrees at 8 bases. The germline CDR1 and CDR2 sequences are MNHEY and SVGEGT. The CDR3 runs 16 residues. V was clipped by 3 bases and J by 3 bases; unmatched bases: 6. The CDR3 DNA sequence: TGTGCCAGCAGTTATATTAGCGGGGTCCACACCGGGGAGCTGTTTTTT. It translates to CASSYISGVHTGELFF.

This clonotype was picked up many times. The chain employs TRBV20-1 and TRBJ1-2; D is ambiguous. The CDR3 spans 12 residues. Germline V gene lookup returns CDR1 DFQATT and CDR2 SNEGSKA (reference sequence). Trimming took off 2 bases at V and 6 bases at J, with 10 bases between the two ends. CDR3 sequence reads: CSARTSKDGYTF. The DNA for the CDR3 is TGCAGTGCTAGAACCTCGAAGGATGGCTACACCTTC.

The chain joins TRBV20-1 to TRBJ2-2, with D possibly called TRBD1 or TRBD2 (5 bases each). CDR3 length equals 16 residues. CDR1 DFQATT and CDR2 SNEGSKA come from the germline V gene (reference sequence). V was trimmed by 0 bases and J by 0 bases, leaving 11 bases between them. The CDR3 DNA is TGCAGTGCTAGAGATTGGTGGGGGACGAACACCGGGGAGCTGTTTTTT. Protein product: CSARDWWGTNTGELFF.

About this clonotype itself: A read error may be the cause here, since a much bigger clone is one base away. J is TRBJ2-7 and V is TRBV6-1; TRBD1 aligns across 12 bases. Germline CDR1 is MNHNS and CDR2 is SASEGT. V shed 5 bases, J shed 2 bases, and the junction held 4 bases outside the gene matches. This CDR3 has 15 amino acids. The CDR3 is CASSIWDRGPYEQYF. The CDR3 coding sequence is TGTGCCAGCAGTATCTGGGACAGGGGGCCCTACGAGCAGTACTTC.

This clonotype was seen a few times. CDR3 bases: TGTGCCAGCAGTTTTCGGTATCGGGAAGAGACCCAGTACTTC. It yields the protein CASSFRYREETQYF. J is TRBJ2-5 and V is TRBV27, with D unclear. The V and J ends lost 3 bases and 3 bases respectively, with 11 bases between them. This CDR3 is built from 14 residues. Germline V gene data show CDR1 as MNHEY and CDR2 as SMNVEV (reference sequence).